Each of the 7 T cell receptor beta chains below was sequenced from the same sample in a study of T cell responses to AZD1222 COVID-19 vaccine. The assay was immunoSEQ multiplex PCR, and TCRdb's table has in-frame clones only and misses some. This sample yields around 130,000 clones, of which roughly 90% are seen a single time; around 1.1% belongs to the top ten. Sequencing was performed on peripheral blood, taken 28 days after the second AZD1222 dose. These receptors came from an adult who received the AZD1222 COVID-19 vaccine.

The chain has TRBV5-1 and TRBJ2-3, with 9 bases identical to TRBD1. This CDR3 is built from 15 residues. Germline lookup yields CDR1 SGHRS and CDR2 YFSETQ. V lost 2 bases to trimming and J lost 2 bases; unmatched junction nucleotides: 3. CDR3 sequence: CASSLDRGDTDTQYF. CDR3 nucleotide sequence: TGCGCCAGCAGCTTAGACAGGGGGGACACAGATACGCAGTATTTT. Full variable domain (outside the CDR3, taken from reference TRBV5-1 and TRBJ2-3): KAGVTQTPRYLIKTRGQQVTLSCSPISGHRSVSWYQQTPGQGLQFLFEYFSETQRNKGNFPGRFSGRQFSNSRSEMNVSTLELGDSALYLCASSLDRGDTDTQYFGPGTRLTVL.

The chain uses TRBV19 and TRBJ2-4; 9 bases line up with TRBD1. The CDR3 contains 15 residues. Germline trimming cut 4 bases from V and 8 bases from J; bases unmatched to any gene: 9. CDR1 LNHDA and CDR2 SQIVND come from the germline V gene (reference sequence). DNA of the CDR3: TGTGCCAGTAGTACCGAGTCGACAGGGGGATACATTCAGTACTTC. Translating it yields CASSTESTGGYIQYF.

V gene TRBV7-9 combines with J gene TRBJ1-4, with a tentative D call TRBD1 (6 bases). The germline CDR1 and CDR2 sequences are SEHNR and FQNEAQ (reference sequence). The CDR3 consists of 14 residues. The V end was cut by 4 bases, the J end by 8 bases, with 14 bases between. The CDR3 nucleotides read TGTGCCAGCAGCTCAGGGGTGCGGTGGGAAAAACTGTTTTTT. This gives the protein CASSSGVRWEKLFF.

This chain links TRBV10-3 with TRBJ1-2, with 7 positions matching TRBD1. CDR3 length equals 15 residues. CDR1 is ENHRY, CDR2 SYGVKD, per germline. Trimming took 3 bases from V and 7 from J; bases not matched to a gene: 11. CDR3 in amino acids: CAISEGTAHSGGYTF. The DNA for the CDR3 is TGTGCCATCAGTGAAGGGACAGCCCATTCGGGTGGCTACACCTTC.

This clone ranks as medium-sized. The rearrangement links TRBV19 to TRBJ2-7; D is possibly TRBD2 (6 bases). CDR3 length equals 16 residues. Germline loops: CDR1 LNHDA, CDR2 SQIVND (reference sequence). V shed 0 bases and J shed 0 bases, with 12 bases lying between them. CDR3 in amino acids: CASSIDGAGLSYEQYF. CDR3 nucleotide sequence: TGTGCCAGTAGTATAGATGGTGCGGGGCTCTCCTACGAGCAGTACTTC.

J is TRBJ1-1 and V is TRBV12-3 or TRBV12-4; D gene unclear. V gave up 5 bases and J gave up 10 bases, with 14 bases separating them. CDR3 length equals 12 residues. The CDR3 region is CASSLSRIGAFF. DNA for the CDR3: TGTGCCAGCAGTCTATCCCGAATTGGAGCTTTCTTT.

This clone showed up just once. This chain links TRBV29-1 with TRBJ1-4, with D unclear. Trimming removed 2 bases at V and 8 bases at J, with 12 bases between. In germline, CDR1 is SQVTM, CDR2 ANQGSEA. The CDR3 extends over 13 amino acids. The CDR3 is CSVERWEGEKLFF. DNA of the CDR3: TGCAGCGTTGAACGGTGGGAAGGAGAAAAACTGTTTTTT.